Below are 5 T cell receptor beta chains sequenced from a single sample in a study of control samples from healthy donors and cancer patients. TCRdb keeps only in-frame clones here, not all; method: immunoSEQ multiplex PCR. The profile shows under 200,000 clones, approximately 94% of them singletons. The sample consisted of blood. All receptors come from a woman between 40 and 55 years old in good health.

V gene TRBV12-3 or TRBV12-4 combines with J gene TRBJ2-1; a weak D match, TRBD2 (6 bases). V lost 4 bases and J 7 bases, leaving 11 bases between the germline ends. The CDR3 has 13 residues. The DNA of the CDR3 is TGTGCCAGCAGTTCGGGCCGGGGGAATGAGCAGTTCTTC. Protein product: CASSSGRGNEQFF.

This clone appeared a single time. CDR3 sequence (DNA): TGTGCCAGCAGGCGAACCGACTACGGGTCGACTGAAGCTTTCTTT. Protein product: CASRRTDYGSTEAFF. The chain uses TRBV6-5 and TRBJ1-1; D gene uncertain. Germline V lookup: CDR1 MNHEY, CDR2 SVGAGI. The CDR3 runs to 15 residues. The V and J ends lost 6 bases and 5 bases respectively, with 19 bases between them.

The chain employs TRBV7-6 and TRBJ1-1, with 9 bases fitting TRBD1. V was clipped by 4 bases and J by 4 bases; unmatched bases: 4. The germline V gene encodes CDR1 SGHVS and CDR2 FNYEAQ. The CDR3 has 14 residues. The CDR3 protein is CASSSGTGSTEAFF. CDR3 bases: TGTGCCAGCAGCTCCGGGACAGGGAGCACTGAAGCTTTCTTT.

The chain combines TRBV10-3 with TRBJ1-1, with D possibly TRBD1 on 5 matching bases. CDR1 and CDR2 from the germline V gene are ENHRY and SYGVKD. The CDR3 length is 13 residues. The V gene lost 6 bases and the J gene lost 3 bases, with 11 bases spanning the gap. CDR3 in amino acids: CAISRELDTEAFF. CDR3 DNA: TGTGCCATCAGCAGGGAGCTGGACACTGAAGCTTTCTTT.

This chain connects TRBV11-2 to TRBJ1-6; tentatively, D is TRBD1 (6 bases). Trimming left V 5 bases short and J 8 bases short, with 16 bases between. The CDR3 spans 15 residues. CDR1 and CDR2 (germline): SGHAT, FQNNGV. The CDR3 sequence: CASSLQGNGDSPLHF. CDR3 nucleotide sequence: TGTGCCAGCAGCCTACAGGGCAACGGCGATTCACCCCTCCACTTT.